The clone carrying this T cell receptor beta chain has a count of ten or more. Its target is not known. The length of the CDR3 is 12 residues. V was cut by 3 bases and J by 10 bases, with 11 bases left in between. In germline, CDR1 is SGHTA, CDR2 FQGNSA. These data come from a study of post-analysis software for immune sequencing data. Study-wide results and caveats: The study found TRBV5-6, TRBV5-1 and TRBV20-1 among four to six TRBV segments more frequent in patients than controls.

Sequencing libraries made from TCR beta cDNA carried unique molecular identifiers. TCRdb re-called the PCR reads with MiXCR, one entry per CDR3 protein. The repertoire includes approximately 250,000 distinct CDR3 sequences, 36% of them detected once, and around 4.8% sits in the top ten. The sample taken for sequencing was blood. This chain links TRBV7-2 with TRBJ2-3; D gene ambiguous. This clonotype originated in a girl under 18 with multiple sclerosis. For the CDR3, the DNA is TGTGCCAGCAGCTTTTCAGAGTTCGCGCAGTATTTT. Translated, it gives CASSFSEFAQYF.